This is a list of T cell receptor beta chains from one sample in a study of cytomegalovirus exposure and HLA in healthy donors. Assay: immunoSEQ multiplex PCR; the TCRdb copy retains only in-frame clones and omits some. The repertoire table contains 95,000 to 150,000 clones. Sequencing input: PBMCs. All receptors derive from a man between 18 and 29 years old in good health and CMV-seronegative. CDR3s include the opening cysteine and the closing phenylalanine or tryptophan. Fields, in order: D gene, V gene, J gene, CDR3 DNA, CDR3 protein. The D gene is left open where the match is weak.

-	TRBV7-8	TRBJ2-5	TGTGCCAGCAGCTTAAGATGGCAGACTGAGACCCAGTACTTC	CASSLRWQTETQYF
-	TRBV2	TRBJ2-2	TGTGCCAGCAGTGAAGTAGGAGGGGTCCGGGAGCTGTTTTTT	CASSEVGGVRELFF
TRBD2	TRBV5-8	TRBJ2-7	TGTGCCAGCAGCTATGGACTAGCGGGAGGGGAAGAGCAGTACTTC	CASSYGLAGGEEQYF
-	TRBV9	TRBJ1-1	TGTGCCAGCAGCTCTACGATGGGAGGGCGGGGCACTGAAGCTTTCTTT	CASSSTMGGRGTEAFF
-	TRBV27	TRBJ2-2	TGTGCCAGCAGTCCTTTATTCGGGGGGGAGCTGTTTTTT	CASSPLFGGELFF
-	TRBV6-5	TRBJ1-6	TGTGCCAGCAGAACATCCCTCAATTCACCCCTCCACTTT	CASRTSLNSPLHF
-	TRBV4-1	TRBJ1-1	TGCGCCAGCAGCCTCCATTGGCAGGGGACGGGGAACACTGAAGCTTTCTTT	CASSLHWQGTGNTEAFF
TRBD2	TRBV7-9	TRBJ2-3	TGTGCCAGCAGCACCGGTGCGGGAGGGGCAGATACGCAGTATTTT	CASSTGAGGADTQYF
TRBD1	TRBV5-4	TRBJ2-3	TGTGCCAGTACGGGACAGCGCACAGATACGCAGTATTTT	CASTGQRTDTQYF
TRBD1	TRBV18	TRBJ2-1	TGTGCCAGCTCACCACCGTGGACAGGGAAGGATGAGCAGTTCTTC	CASSPPWTGKDEQFF
TRBD1	TRBV6-6	TRBJ1-5	TGTGCCAGCCAAGGGACAGCTGACAATCAGCCCCAGCATTTT	CASQGTADNQPQHF
TRBD2	TRBV7-8	TRBJ2-1	TGTGCCAGCAGCTTCGGGACTAGCGGGAGGGGGTCCTACAATGAGCAGTTCTTC	CASSFGTSGRGSYNEQFF
-	TRBV6-1	TRBJ2-7	TGTGCCAGCAGTGAATTCGTCGACAGGTACGAGCAGTACTTC	CASSEFVDRYEQYF
TRBD2	TRBV5-1	TRBJ2-1	TGCGCCAGCACCAGGACTAGCGGCTACAATGAGCAGTTCTTC	CASTRTSGYNEQFF
TRBD1	TRBV19	TRBJ2-7	TGTGCCAGTAGTGCCGGGACAGGAGTCTACGAGCAGTACTTC	CASSAGTGVYEQYF
TRBD2	TRBV27	TRBJ2-1	TGTGCCAGCAGTTCCCACGCTAGCGGGAGAGGTAATGAGCAGTTCTTC	CASSSHASGRGNEQFF
TRBD1	TRBV14	TRBJ1-6	TGTGCCAGCAGCCAACGACAGGGACGGAAGAATTCACCCCTCCACTTT	CASSQRQGRKNSPLHF
-	TRBV19	TRBJ1-5	TGTGCCAGTACCCGGGGGAATCAGCCCCAGCATTTT	CASTRGNQPQHF
TRBD1	TRBV28	TRBJ2-7	TGTGCCAGCAGTGGAAACCGGGACAGGATCTTC	CASSGNRDRIF